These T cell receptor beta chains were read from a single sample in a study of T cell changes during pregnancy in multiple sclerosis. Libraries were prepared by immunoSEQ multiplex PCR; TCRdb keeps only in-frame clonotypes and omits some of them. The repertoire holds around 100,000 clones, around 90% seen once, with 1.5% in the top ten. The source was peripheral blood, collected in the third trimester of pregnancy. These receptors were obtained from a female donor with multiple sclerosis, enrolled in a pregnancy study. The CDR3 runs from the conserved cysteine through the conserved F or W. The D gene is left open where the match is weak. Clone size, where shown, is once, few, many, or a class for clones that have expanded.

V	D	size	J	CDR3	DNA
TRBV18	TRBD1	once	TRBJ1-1	CASSGTGGRMNTEAFF	TGTGCCAGCTCAGGTACAGGGGGCCGGATGAACACTGAAGCTTTCTTT
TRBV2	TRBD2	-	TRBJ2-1	CASSLSGGAYNEQFF	TGTGCCAGCAGTCTTAGCGGGGGGGCCTACAATGAGCAGTTCTTC
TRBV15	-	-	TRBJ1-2	CATSRDRDPGYTF	TGTGCCACCAGCAGAGATCGAGATCCGGGCTACACCTTC
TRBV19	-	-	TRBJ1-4	CASSMLRSGDEKLFF	TGTGCCAGTAGTATGCTGCGGTCGGGGGATGAAAAACTGTTTTTT
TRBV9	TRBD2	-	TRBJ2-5	CASSVGGLAGGWETQYF	TGTGCCAGCAGCGTAGGAGGGCTAGCGGGAGGGTGGGAGACCCAGTACTTC
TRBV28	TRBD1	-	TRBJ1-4	CASSRARGPGEKLFF	TGTGCCAGCAGCAGGGCCAGGGGGCCAGGAGAAAAACTGTTTTTT
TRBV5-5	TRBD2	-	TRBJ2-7	CASTQAGLPYEQYF	TGTGCCAGCACCCAAGCGGGACTACCCTACGAGCAGTACTTC
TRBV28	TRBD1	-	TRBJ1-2	CASRAHGQDFPNYGYTF	TGTGCCAGCAGGGCCCATGGACAGGACTTCCCTAACTATGGCTACACCTTC
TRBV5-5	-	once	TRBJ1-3	CASSSDPDSLSGNTIYF	TGTGCCAGCAGCTCTGACCCCGACAGCCTCTCTGGAAACACCATATATTTT
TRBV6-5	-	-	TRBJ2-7	CASSYSREQGAQYF	TGTGCCAGCAGTTACTCCCGGGAGCAGGGCGCGCAGTACTTC
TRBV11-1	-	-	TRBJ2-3	CASSFGQDTQYF	TGTGCCAGCAGCTTCGGACAGGATACGCAGTATTTT
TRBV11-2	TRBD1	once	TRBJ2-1	CASSFDRDNEQFF	TGTGCCAGCAGCTTCGACAGGGACAATGAGCAGTTCTTC
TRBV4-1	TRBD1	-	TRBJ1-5	CASSQGTGTGFQPQHF	TGCGCCAGCAGCCAAGGGACCGGGACAGGGTTTCAGCCCCAGCATTTT
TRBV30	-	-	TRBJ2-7	CAWSLGVVYEQYF	TGTGCCTGGAGTCTAGGGGTCGTTTACGAGCAGTACTTC
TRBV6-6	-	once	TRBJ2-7	CASSKLRGEQYF	TGTGCCAGCAGCAAACTTCGGGGCGAGCAGTACTTC
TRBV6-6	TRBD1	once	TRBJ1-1	CASSSGGITEAFF	TGTGCCAGCAGTTCAGGGGGCATCACTGAAGCTTTCTTT
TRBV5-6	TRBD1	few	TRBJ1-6	CASSWGDRVWSPLHF	TGTGCCAGCAGCTGGGGGGACAGGGTATGGTCACCCCTCCACTTT
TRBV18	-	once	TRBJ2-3	CASSPDAGWTDTQYF	TGTGCCAGCTCACCCGACGCGGGCTGGACAGATACGCAGTATTTT
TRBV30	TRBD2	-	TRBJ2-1	CACQAGGLYNEQFF	TGTGCCTGTCAAGCGGGGGGGCTGTACAATGAGCAGTTCTTC
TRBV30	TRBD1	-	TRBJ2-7	CAWIPSPGQGSYEQYF	TGTGCCTGGATTCCTTCGCCGGGACAGGGGTCGTACGAGCAGTACTTC
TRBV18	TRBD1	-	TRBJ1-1	CASSLTGRNTEAFF	TGTGCCAGCTCCCTGACAGGGCGAAACACTGAAGCTTTCTTT
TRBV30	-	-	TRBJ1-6	CAWSSGIDSPLHF	TGTGCCTGGAGTTCAGGGATCGATTCACCCCTCCACTTT
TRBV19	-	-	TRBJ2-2	CASTVRPGLAGELFF	TGTGCCAGTACCGTAAGACCGGGACTCGCCGGGGAGCTGTTTTTT
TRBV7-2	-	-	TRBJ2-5	CASSSQRETQYF	TGTGCCAGCAGCTCCCAGAGGGAGACCCAGTACTTC
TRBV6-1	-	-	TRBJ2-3	CASSELGLAQYF	TGTGCCAGCAGTGAACTTGGGCTTGCGCAGTATTTT
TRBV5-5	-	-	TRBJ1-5	CASSLQGRDQPQHF	TGTGCCAGCAGCTTACAGGGTAGGGATCAGCCCCAGCATTTT
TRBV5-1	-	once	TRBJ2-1	CASIERNEQFF	TGCGCCAGCATCGAACGGAATGAGCAGTTCTTC
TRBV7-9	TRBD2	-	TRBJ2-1	CASSSSSGRAVVEQFF	TGTGCCAGCAGCTCCAGTAGCGGGAGGGCCGTGGTTGAGCAGTTCTTC
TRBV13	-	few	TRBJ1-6	CASSPRVSNSPLHF	TGTGCCAGCAGCCCTCGGGTCTCTAATTCACCCCTCCACTTT
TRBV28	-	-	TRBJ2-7	CASSNLRATRYEQYF	TGTGCCAGCAGTAACCTGCGGGCTACCCGCTACGAGCAGTACTTC
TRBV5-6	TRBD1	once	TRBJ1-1	CASSLVGTGASEAFF	TGTGCCAGCAGCTTGGTTGGGACAGGGGCTTCTGAAGCTTTCTTT
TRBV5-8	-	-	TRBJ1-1	CASSLTLGHTEAFF	TGTGCCAGCAGCTTAACCCTCGGTCACACTGAAGCTTTCTTT
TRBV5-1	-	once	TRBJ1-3	CASSLGSAVSGNTIYF	TGCGCCAGCAGCTTGGGGAGCGCCGTCTCTGGAAACACCATATATTTT
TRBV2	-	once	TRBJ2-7	CASSPSLAHSSYEQYF	TGTGCCAGCAGCCCGTCGCTAGCGCATAGCTCCTACGAGCAGTACTTC
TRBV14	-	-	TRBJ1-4	CASSQGTRGGEKLFF	TGTGCCAGCAGCCAAGGTACCAGGGGTGGTGAAAAACTGTTTTTT
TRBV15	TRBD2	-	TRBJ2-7	CATSRDLGSLTSGGFEQYF	TGTGCCACCAGCAGAGATCTCGGCAGCCTGACTAGCGGGGGGTTCGAGCAGTACTTC
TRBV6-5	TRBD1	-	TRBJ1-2	CASSYRGQGYGYTF	TGTGCCAGCAGTTATCGGGGACAGGGATATGGCTACACCTTC
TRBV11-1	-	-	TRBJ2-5	CASSSSLQETQYF	TGTGCCAGCAGCTCTAGCTTACAAGAGACCCAGTACTTC
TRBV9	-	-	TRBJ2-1	CASSLRAGARSYNEQFF	TGTGCCAGCAGCTTACGAGCCGGAGCTCGCTCCTACAATGAGCAGTTCTTC
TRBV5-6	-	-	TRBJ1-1	CASSLLSNTEAFF	TGTGCCAGCAGCTTGCTTTCGAACACTGAAGCTTTCTTT
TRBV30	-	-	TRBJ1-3	CAWSQGSSGNTIYF	TGTGCCTGGAGTCAGGGGAGCTCTGGAAACACCATATATTTT
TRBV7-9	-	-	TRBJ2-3	CASSLRDLSTDTQYF	TGTGCCAGCAGTCTGAGGGATCTTAGCACAGATACGCAGTATTTT
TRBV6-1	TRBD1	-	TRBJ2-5	CASRGQTLWEQYF	TGTGCCAGCCGGGGACAGACTCTTTGGGAGCAGTACTTC
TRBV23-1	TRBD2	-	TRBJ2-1	CASSLLCGPPGRAHSYNEQFF	TGCGCCAGCAGTCTCCTCTGTGGGCCCCCGGGGAGGGCGCATTCCTACAATGAGCAGTTCTTC
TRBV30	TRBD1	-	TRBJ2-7	CAWRQGTGGPGQYF	TGTGCCTGGAGACAGGGGACAGGGGGGCCGGGGCAGTACTTC
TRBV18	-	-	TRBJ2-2	CASSPSQSSDTGELFF	TGTGCCAGCTCACCTTCTCAGTCCAGCGACACCGGGGAGCTGTTTTTT
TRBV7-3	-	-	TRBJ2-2	CASSFLYTGELFF	TGTGCCAGCAGCTTCCTTTACACCGGGGAGCTGTTTTTT
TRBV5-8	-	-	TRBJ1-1	CASRKKGGTEAFF	TGTGCCAGCAGGAAGAAGGGGGGGACTGAAGCTTTCTTT
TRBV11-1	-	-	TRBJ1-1	CASSFGTEAFF	TGTGCCAGCAGCTTCGGCACTGAAGCTTTCTTT
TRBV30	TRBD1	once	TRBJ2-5	CAWSAQTGGQETQYF	TGTGCCTGGAGTGCCCAGACAGGGGGCCAAGAGACCCAGTACTTC
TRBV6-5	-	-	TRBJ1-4	CASTFERTHEKLFF	TGTGCCAGCACCTTCGAGAGGACTCATGAAAAACTGTTTTTT
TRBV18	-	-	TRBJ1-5	CASSPGRNQPQHF	TGTGCCAGCTCACCAGGGAGGAATCAGCCCCAGCATTTT
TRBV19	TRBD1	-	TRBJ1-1	CASSTYRGGTEAFF	TGTGCCAGTAGTACCTACAGGGGTGGCACTGAAGCTTTCTTT
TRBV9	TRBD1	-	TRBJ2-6	CASSPGTGPSGANVLTF	TGTGCCAGCAGCCCTGGGACAGGGCCCTCTGGGGCCAACGTCCTGACTTTC
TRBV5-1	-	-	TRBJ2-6	CASSIRGGGANVLTF	TGCGCCAGCAGCATCAGGGGTGGAGGGGCCAACGTCCTGACTTTC
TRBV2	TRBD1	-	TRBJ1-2	CASTQRDSPNYGYTF	TGTGCCAGCACCCAACGGGACAGTCCTAACTATGGCTACACCTTC
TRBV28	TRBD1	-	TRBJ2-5	CASTAPGQGFEETQYF	TGTGCCAGCACCGCACCGGGACAGGGGTTTGAAGAGACCCAGTACTTC